This TCR beta chain was observed in a study of siplizumab effects on memory and regulatory T cells. Points from the study as a whole: Roughly 75-96% of proliferating CD4+ or CD8+ clones lacked a naive or memory phenotype that could be assigned. Proliferating Tregs taken from siplizumab cultures were not shown to have a confirmed suppressive function. The average Treg-derived proportion among mappable alloreactive CD4+ clones was 55% to 75% with siplizumab versus 26.9% in controls.

This CDR3 spans 12 amino acids. Turning to this clone: As yet, its antigen is unknown.

Some clones are missing from TCRdb's copy, which holds only in-frame ones; the method was immunoSEQ multiplex PCR. Among around 110,000 clones listed, around 94% were seen once. This receptor was taken from a human donor in good health. The chain employs TRBV21-1 and TRBJ1-5; TRBD1, the D gene given by the table, was not confirmed from the DNA. TRBV21-1 is marked as a pseudogene. Sequencing was carried out using non-Treg CD4+ T cells sorted from blood. The CDR3 spells CASRGWDQPQHF. CDR3 DNA: TGTGCCAGCAGGGGCTGGGATCAGCCCCAGCATTTT.